Listed here are 5 T cell receptor beta chains from one sample, sequenced in a study of shared clonotypes between healthy human individuals. Libraries were prepared by immunoSEQ multiplex PCR; TCRdb keeps only in-frame clonotypes and omits some of them. This sample has 180,000 or so clones, with approximately 92% found just once. The sample was naive CD4+ T cells sorted from blood. Sample subset: CD45RA+ positively selected. These receptor sequences come from a woman in her twenties or thirties in good health.

The V gene is TRBV28, the J gene TRBJ2-1, with 13 nucleotides matching TRBD2. The CDR3 is made up of 13 amino acids. V trimming: 8 bases; J trimming: 5 bases; junction bases outside the gene matches: 0. The germline V gene encodes CDR1 MDHEN and CDR2 SYDVKM. The CDR3 sequence is CASGTSGNNEQFF. The CDR3, as DNA: TGTGCCAGCGGGACTAGCGGGAACAATGAGCAGTTCTTC.

This rearrangement joins TRBV28 to TRBJ2-3; TRBD2 might be the D (5 bases). Per the germline V gene, CDR1 is MDHEN and CDR2 is SYDVKM. The V end lost 4 bases, the J end lost 4 bases, and 15 bases lay between the germline ends. The CDR3 is 15 amino acids. CDR3: CASSSAGLSPDTQYF. CDR3 sequence (DNA): TGTGCCAGCAGTTCGGCGGGCCTGAGCCCAGATACGCAGTATTTT.

The chain couples TRBV18 to TRBJ1-5, with D unclear. Trimming removed 3 bases from V and 7 bases from J, with 13 bases in between. Germline V gene data show CDR1 as KGHSH and CDR2 as LQKENI. The CDR3 is 14 residues long. The CDR3 is CASSPFRGGQPQHF. In DNA, the CDR3 is TGTGCCAGCTCACCGTTTCGGGGAGGGCAGCCCCAGCATTTT.

The chain joins TRBV5-1 to TRBJ2-7; 7 nucleotides match TRBD1. The J segment lost 0 bases and the V segment lost 3 bases, leaving 12 bases of the junction unmatched. CDR1 and CDR2 (germline): SGHRS, YFSETQ. This CDR3 is built from 17 residues. The CDR3 DNA reads TGCGCCAGCAGCTGGATTACAGGGGTCCTCAGCTCCTACGAGCAGTACTTC. This encodes CASSWITGVLSSYEQYF.

The gene calls are TRBV2 and TRBJ2-7; D unresolved. In germline, CDR1 is SNHLY, CDR2 FYNNEI. CDR3 length: 14 residues. The V end was cut by 4 bases, the J end by 5 bases, with 15 bases between. The CDR3 DNA sequence: TGTGCCAGCAGTGTTCAGCCTAGTTCTGACGAGCAGTACTTC. Translated: CASSVQPSSDEQYF.